The rows below give T cell receptor beta chains drawn from one sample of a study of human T cells and chemical hapten exposure. MiXCR was run by TCRdb on the 5' RACE reads, yielding one entry per CDR3 protein. The table includes around 140,000 distinct CDR3 sequences, around 4.4% detected once. The receptors were sampled from a female donor in good health. The CDR3 runs from the conserved cysteine through the conserved F or W.

j_call v_call cdr3_aa
TRBJ2-2 TRBV7-3 CASSPVGLAAGELFF
TRBJ2-5 TRBV7-2 CASSLAPSGVETQYF
TRBJ2-1 TRBV5-1 CASSLVRGEQFF
TRBJ2-3 TRBV9 CASSVGGAYNTQYF
TRBJ2-1 TRBV25-1 CASSDRVGLNNEQFF
TRBJ2-7 TRBV5-5 CASSLERGLYEQYF
TRBJ1-2 TRBV28 CASSLTGDGYTF
TRBJ1-1 TRBV15 CATIFGEGVGEAFF
TRBJ1-5 TRBV6-2/TRBV6-3 CASSYAYRDSNQPQHF
TRBJ1-6 TRBV20-1 CSANGVPNSPLHF
TRBJ1-1 TRBV12-3/TRBV12-4 CASSRYRDILEAFF
TRBJ1-6 TRBV6-1 CASSVHRDSENSPLHF
TRBJ2-3 TRBV7-2 CASSSPGLIGDTQYF
TRBJ2-3 TRBV2 CASSEARTITDTQYF
TRBJ2-2 TRBV20-1 CSASRGGTGELFF
TRBJ2-3 TRBV10-3 CAISLAVSTDTQYF
TRBJ1-1 TRBV28 CASSPGGRGSTEAFF
TRBJ1-1 TRBV5-1 CASSLSGDREAFF
TRBJ2-3 TRBV7-8 CASSRTGALRTDTQYF
TRBJ1-4 TRBV9 CASSAGGPATNEKLFF
TRBJ2-3 TRBV7-2 CASSSRPELDEYF
TRBJ2-5 TRBV7-6 CASSLYEGTGETQYF
TRBJ1-6 TRBV5-6 CASHRGLGFNSPLHF
TRBJ2-5 TRBV7-2 CASSLQSTGQETQYF
TRBJ2-2 TRBV5-4 CASSLVRGAGTGELFF
TRBJ2-1 TRBV3-1 CASSSLSVGEQFF